Below are 3 T cell receptor beta chains sequenced from a single sample in a study of graft-versus-host responses after intestinal transplantation. TCRdb's copy holds only in-frame clones and misses some; the assay was immunoSEQ multiplex PCR. This table has 98,000 or so clones, about 88% appearing once. What these receptors recognize is not known. The sequences come from unstimulated CD4+ T cells sorted from spleen or lymph node cells, collected before intestinal transplant. These receptors were obtained from a human donor who received an intestinal transplant.

The V and J genes are TRBV4-1 and TRBJ2-2; no clear D. The CDR3 is made up of 16 amino acids. V was pared by 1 base and J by 4 bases, with 13 bases between. Germline values: CDR1 MGHRA, CDR2 YSYEKL. CDR3 sequence (DNA): TGCGCCAGCAGCCAAGCTGAAGGGTCGGGCACCGGGGAGCTGTTTTTT. Encoded protein: CASSQAEGSGTGELFF.

The chain joins TRBV5-6 to TRBJ2-7; D is undetermined. V gave up 1 base and J gave up 4 bases, with 6 bases separating them. The CDR3 sequence is 12 residues long. In germline, CDR1 is SGHDT, CDR2 YYEEEE. The CDR3 DNA reads TGTGCCAGCAGCTTGTCGAGGTACGAGCAGTACTTC. The encoded protein is CASSLSRYEQYF.

J is TRBJ1-1 and V is TRBV7-3; D remains ambiguous. The germline V gene encodes CDR1 SGHTA and CDR2 FQGTGA. Trimming shortened V by 0 bases and J by 7 bases, and 9 bases separated the two germline ends. The CDR3 is made up of 13 amino acids. In DNA, the CDR3 is TGTGCCAGCAGCTTAACGTTTTCGGGTGAAGCTTTCTTT. Translated, it gives CASSLTFSGEAFF.